The clone carrying this T cell receptor beta chain was seen only a few times. This sample stems from a study of technical replicates of blood from a few donors. TCRdb's copy holds only in-frame clones and misses some; the assay was immunoSEQ multiplex PCR. The sample contains roughly 60,000 clones, roughly 91% of which appear only once. The specimen sequenced was PBMCs. The TCR comes from a human donor in good health. Some clones in this sample may be carry-over from other donors' samples.

The CDR3 DNA follows: TGTGCCAGCAGTTTATGGTCAGGAGGAGGCTATGGCTACACCTTC. Protein: CASSLWSGGGYGYTF. This sequence joins TRBV27 and TRBJ1-2; D gene unclear. Trimming left V 1 base short and J 4 bases short, with 13 bases between. The CDR3 sequence is 15 residues long. Germline CDR1 is MNHEY and CDR2 is SMNVEV (reference sequence).